Each of the 15 T cell receptor beta chains below was sequenced from the same sample in a study of radiation and T cells in renal cell carcinoma. The sample's time point: blood 4 weeks post-SBRT, at nephrectomy. The treatment: 15 Gy SBRT to primary tumor, nephrectomy 4 weeks later. The table came from immunoSEQ multiplex PCR; TCRdb's copy has only in-frame clones and leaves some out. The data contain about 73,000 clones, roughly 83% of them singletons. The sample consisted of blood, taken from a patient whose treatment included radiotherapy and nephrectomy. These receptor sequences come from a woman in her fifties or sixties with renal cell carcinoma.

The chain carries TRBV6-1 and TRBJ2-3; TRBD2 matches at 7 bases. The junction had 7 bases not matched to a gene; V was cut back by 2 bases and J by 5 bases. CDR1 is MNHNS and CDR2 is SASEGT in the germline V gene. This CDR3 has 15 residues. This CDR3 reads CASSEFGGVGDTQYF. The CDR3 DNA reads TGTGCCAGCAGTGAATTTGGGGGGGTGGGAGATACGCAGTATTTT.

This CDR3 is CASSNSWGTGASYEQYF. As DNA, the CDR3 is TGTGCCAGCAGTAATAGTTGGGGGACAGGGGCCTCCTACGAGCAGTACTTC. The chain has TRBV7-9 and TRBJ2-7, with 10 bases aligning to TRBD1. This CDR3 region has 17 residues. Germline V gene data show CDR1 as SEHNR and CDR2 as FQNEAQ (reference sequence). The J segment lost 0 bases and the V segment lost 6 bases, leaving 11 bases of the junction unmatched.

This chain uses TRBV7-9 with TRBJ1-5; D is undetermined. Germline V lookup: CDR1 SEHNR, CDR2 FQNEAQ (reference sequence). V was pared by 3 bases and J by 5 bases, with 8 bases between. CDR3 size: 13 residues. CDR3 bases: TGTGCCAGCAGCTTGGGAGGGCATCAGCCCCAGCATTTT. Its translation is CASSLGGHQPQHF.

The rearrangement joins TRBV4-1 to TRBJ1-2, with D maybe TRBD1 (6 bases). CDR1 MGHRA and CDR2 YSYEKL come from the germline V gene. V was shortened by 0 bases and J by 4 bases, with 12 bases between the two germline ends. This CDR3 is 15 amino acids long. The CDR3 DNA sequence: TGCGCCAGCAGCCAAGATCATCCGGGGGCCTATGGCTACACCTTC. Translating it yields CASSQDHPGAYGYTF.

The genes are TRBV5-1 and TRBJ2-2; no clear D. CDR1 SGHRS and CDR2 YFSETQ come from the germline V gene. This CDR3 is built from 14 residues. V gave up 0 bases and J gave up 2 bases, with 5 bases separating them. CDR3: CASSLDRNTGELFF. The CDR3 nucleotides are TGCGCCAGCAGCTTGGACAGAAACACCGGGGAGCTGTTTTTT.

The CDR3 nucleotides are TGTGCCAGCAGCCCAGCCTCGGCGGGCACTGAAGCTTTCTTT. It yields the protein CASSPASAGTEAFF. This chain uses TRBV6-1 with TRBJ1-1; D gene unclear. Germline V gene lookup returns CDR1 MNHNS and CDR2 SASEGT. The CDR3 is made up of 14 amino acids. The ends were cut back, 6 bases at V and 4 bases at J, with 15 bases in the middle.

The chain links TRBV19 to TRBJ2-6, with D uncertain. This CDR3 has 14 residues. V was cut by 6 bases and J by 0 bases, with 6 bases left in between. Germline values: CDR1 LNHDA, CDR2 SQIVND (reference sequence). The CDR3 DNA reads as TGTGCCAGTAGATACAGCTCTGGGGCCAACGTCCTGACTTTC. It yields the protein CASRYSSGANVLTF. Full variable domain (missing parts from reference TRBV19 and TRBJ2-6): DGGITQSPKYLFRKEGQNVTLSCEQNLNHDAMYWYRQDPGQGLRLIYYSQIVNDFQKGDIAEGYSVSREKKESFPLTVTSAQKNPTAFYLCASRYSSGANVLTFGAGSRLTVL.

Only one count was recorded for this clone. The chain couples TRBV9 to TRBJ2-3, with 8 bases identical to TRBD1. V lost 0 bases, J lost 5 bases, and 5 bases stayed unmatched. The CDR3 loop spans 15 amino acids. The germline V gene encodes CDR1 SGDLS and CDR2 YYNGEE. In DNA, the CDR3 is TGTGCCAGCAGCGTAGGACCCAGGGGGCAAGATACGCAGTATTTT. It codes for CASSVGPRGQDTQYF.

The gene calls are TRBV10-1 and TRBJ2-5; 7 bases align to TRBD1. Germline V gene lookup returns CDR1 WNHNN and CDR2 SYGVQD (reference sequence). Trimming at V came to 7 bases and at J to 3 bases, leaving 2 bases not matched to a gene. The CDR3 consists of 12 residues. The CDR3 DNA reads TGCGCCAGCATAGGGACAGAAGAGACCCAGTACTTC. As protein: CASIGTEETQYF.

The CDR3 coding sequence is TGTGCCTATGGACGGCTACGCTCAACTAATGAAAAACTGTTTTTT. This sequence encodes CAYGRLRSTNEKLFF. The rearrangement uses TRBV30 and TRBJ1-4; D is unresolved. The CDR3 extends over 15 amino acids. V was pared by 7 bases and J by 0 bases, with 15 bases between. From germline, CDR1 is GTSNPN and CDR2 SVGIG (reference sequence).

The chain uses TRBV2 and TRBJ2-5; D ambiguous. Germline CDR1 SNHLY, CDR2 FYNNEI. The CDR3 runs 12 residues. With 7 bases removed from V and 2 bases from J, the gap between germline ends came to 8 bases. CDR3 sequence reads: CASKWEQETQYF. The CDR3 coding sequence is TGTGCCAGCAAATGGGAACAAGAGACCCAGTACTTC.

This chain connects TRBV10-2 to TRBJ1-6, with D perhaps matching TRBD1 (5 bases). The germline V and J ends were trimmed by 7 bases and 0 bases, with 13 bases remaining between them. CDR1 is WSHSY and CDR2 is SAAADI in the germline V gene. The CDR3 runs to 16 residues. The CDR3 reads CASTETGGSYNSPLHF. The CDR3 coding sequence is TGCGCCAGCACCGAAACGGGGGGCTCCTATAATTCACCCCTCCACTTT.

J is TRBJ2-7 and V is TRBV4-3; the D gene is possibly TRBD1 (6 bases). Deletions cut 1 base from V and 5 bases from J, with 15 bases between. The CDR3 totals 15 residues. Germline V lookup: CDR1 LGHNA, CDR2 YSLEER. In DNA, the CDR3 is TGCGCCAGCAGCCAAGGACGGGACAAGCTCCACGAGCAGTACTTC. Translating it yields CASSQGRDKLHEQYF.

The CDR3 region has the DNA TGTGCCAGCAGCCCGACTAGCGGGGGGCCTAGCTCCTACAATGAGCAGTTCTTC. Amino acids: CASSPTSGGPSSYNEQFF. The V gene is TRBV5-4, the J gene TRBJ2-1; TRBD2 matches at 13 bases. J gave up 0 bases and V 4 bases, and 7 bases lay outside the gene matches. The CDR3 totals 18 residues. CDR1 and CDR2 (germline): SGHNT, YYREEE (reference sequence).

This sequence joins TRBV6-5 and TRBJ2-7; 8 bases line up with TRBD1. CDR3 length equals 15 residues. V gave up 6 bases and J gave up 2 bases; unmatched junction bases: 9. CDR1 is MNHEY and CDR2 is SVGAGI in the germline V gene. The DNA of the CDR3 is TGTGCCAGCAGGCCGACAGGGGAGCCCACCTACGAGCAGTACTTC. Translated, it gives CASRPTGEPTYEQYF.